This TCR beta chain stems from a study of shared clonotypes between healthy human individuals. Study background: Each donor's CD4 naive and CD4 memory cells filled three plates apiece, CD8 naive two, and CD8 memory one.

Selected positively for CCR7 and CD45RO-negative, naive CD8 cells excluded terminally differentiated effector memory CD45RA+ cells. Sorted-subset replicate PCRs used 200 ng DNA, about 30,000 T cell genomes. Sequencing used immunoSEQ multiplex PCR; TCRdb keeps in-frame clones, though not all of them. The sample lists 650,000 to 800,000 clones, 92% occurring once. The germline V gene encodes CDR1 SGHAT and CDR2 FQNNGV. CDR3 length: 15 residues. Trimming took 5 bases from V and 7 from J; bases not matched to a gene: 7. The receptor's source is a man under 40 in good health. The chain has TRBV11-2 and TRBJ2-7; 14 bases agree with TRBD2. Sequencing input: naive CD8+ T cells sorted from blood. CDR3 in amino acids: CASSGGTSGSREQYF. CDR3 bases: TGTGCCAGCAGCGGAGGGACTAGCGGGAGTCGTGAGCAGTACTTC.